The 23 T cell receptor beta chains in this list originate from one sample, sequenced in a study of blood T cell repertoires in COVID-19. Libraries were prepared by immunoSEQ multiplex PCR; TCRdb keeps only in-frame clonotypes and omits some of them. The sample yields 200,000 to 250,000 clones, under 85% seen once. The specimen sequenced was peripheral blood. These receptor sequences come from a woman over 75 with COVID-19, enrolled during active disease.

The rearrangement links TRBV2 to TRBJ2-2; 8 bases line up with TRBD1. The CDR3 spans 15 residues. CDR1 and CDR2 (germline): SNHLY, FYNNEI. With 7 bases clipped from V and 2 bases from J, the junction kept 6 bases outside the gene matches. In nucleotides, the CDR3 is TGTGCCAGCATCCAAGACAGGGGAAACACCGGGGAGCTGTTTTTT. It specifies CASIQDRGNTGELFF.

The chain carries TRBV5-6 and TRBJ1-1, with 9 bases fitting TRBD1. V lost 3 bases to trimming and J lost 2 bases; unmatched junction nucleotides: 8. Germline V gene lookup returns CDR1 SGHDT and CDR2 YYEEEE. The CDR3 length is 16 residues. CDR3 nucleotide sequence: TGTGCCAGCAGCTGGGGACAGGGAGTCACCAACACTGAAGCTTTCTTT. It yields the protein CASSWGQGVTNTEAFF. The full variable domain, completed using reference TRBV5-6 and TRBJ1-1, is DAGVTQSPTHLIKTRGQQVTLRCSPKSGHDTVSWYQQALGQGPQFIFQYYEEEERQRGNFPDRFSGHQFPNYSSELNVNALLLGDSALYLCASSWGQGVTNTEAFFGQGTRLTVV.

The chain uses TRBV2 and TRBJ2-3; 7 bases fit TRBD2. The CDR3 has 14 residues. Germline loops: CDR1 SNHLY, CDR2 FYNNEI. With 6 bases clipped from V and 2 bases from J, the junction kept 5 bases outside the gene matches. The CDR3 sequence is CASRSGTNTDTQYF. The CDR3 DNA follows: TGTGCCAGCAGGTCCGGGACTAACACAGATACGCAGTATTTT.

This clone was counted only a few times. The chain links TRBV29-1 to TRBJ1-2, with D unresolved. Germline V gives CDR1 SQVTM, CDR2 ANQGSEA. V was shortened by 0 bases and J by 4 bases, with 12 bases between the two germline ends. The CDR3 spans 14 residues. CDR3 in amino acids: CSVEDLAGTYGYTF. As DNA, the CDR3 is TGCAGCGTTGAAGATCTTGCGGGCACCTATGGCTACACCTTC.

The count of this clone is one. The chain recombines TRBV5-1 with TRBJ1-3; 7 bases agree with TRBD1. The CDR3 has 16 residues. CDR1 is SGHRS, CDR2 YFSETQ, per germline. V trimming: 4 bases; J trimming: 4 bases; junction bases outside the gene matches: 11. Written as DNA, the CDR3 is TGCGCCAGCAGCCTAACAGACAGGGCCGGAGGAAACACCATATATTTT. Protein product: CASSLTDRAGGNTIYF.

This clone was seen ten or more times. The chain couples TRBV9 to TRBJ2-1; a weak D match, TRBD1 (6 bases). This CDR3 comprises 15 residues. V dropped 4 bases and J dropped 10 bases, with 21 bases sitting between them. The germline CDR1 and CDR2 sequences are SGDLS and YYNGEE. CDR3 DNA sequence: TGTGCCAGCAGCCCCCGACAGGCCAAGAGTCAAGAGCAGTTCTTC. Its protein is CASSPRQAKSQEQFF.

This sequence joins TRBV6-5 and TRBJ2-5; 11 bases line up with TRBD1. From germline, CDR1 is MNHEY and CDR2 SVGAGI. The CDR3 contains 14 residues. The trim removed 6 bases at V and 5 bases at J, leaving 5 bases unmatched. The CDR3 here is CASRLRDRGETQYF. The CDR3 DNA reads as TGTGCCAGCAGGCTCCGGGACAGGGGGGAGACCCAGTACTTC.

The chain links TRBV7-9 to TRBJ2-3, with 9 positions matching TRBD2. The CDR3 contains 17 residues. CDR1 is SEHNR, CDR2 FQNEAQ, per germline (reference sequence). J was trimmed by 5 bases and V by 2 bases; bases with no gene match: 11. In DNA form, the CDR3 reads TGTGCCAGCAGCTTAACCAGCGGGAGGCGTGGGGGAGATACGCAGTATTTT. Translating it yields CASSLTSGRRGGDTQYF.

The chain joins TRBV3-1 (or the pseudogene TRBV3-2) to TRBJ1-2; D may be TRBD1 (6 bases). Germline CDR1 is LGHDT and CDR2 is YNNKEL (reference sequence). The CDR3 extends over 14 amino acids. V shed 3 bases and J shed 4 bases, with 12 bases lying between them. The CDR3 is CASSHYRAGYGYTF. As DNA, the CDR3 is TGTGCCAGCAGCCACTACAGGGCTGGCTATGGCTACACCTTC.

Regarding this clone: The identical CDR3 is also encoded by other nucleotide sequences in the sample. The chain has TRBV5-1 and TRBJ1-1; 8 nucleotides align to TRBD1. V lost 4 bases to trimming and J lost 4 bases; unmatched junction nucleotides: 3. The CDR3 length is 13 residues. CDR1 SGHRS and CDR2 YFSETQ come from the germline V gene. The CDR3 protein is CASSPQGGTEAFF. The CDR3 nucleotides are TGCGCCAGCAGCCCACAGGGGGGCACTGAAGCTTTCTTT.

V is TRBV3-1 (or the pseudogene TRBV3-2) and J is TRBJ2-3, with D possibly being TRBD1 (5 bases). Trimming cost V 7 bases and J 7 bases, with 21 bases left between them. Germline V gives CDR1 LGHDT, CDR2 YNNKEL (reference sequence). The CDR3 contains 15 residues. As DNA, the CDR3 is TGTGCCAGCACCAATTCCTGGATAAGGGGCCATACGCAGTATTTT. The encoded protein is CASTNSWIRGHTQYF.

In its sample, this clone was seen a few times. The rearrangement joins TRBV3-1 (or the pseudogene TRBV3-2) to TRBJ2-7, with unresolved D. This CDR3 comprises 14 residues. Germline CDR1 and CDR2: LGHDT and YNNKEL (reference sequence). Trimming cost V 0 bases and J 2 bases, with 8 bases left between them. The CDR3: CASSQDPDTYEQYF. In DNA, the CDR3 is TGTGCCAGCAGCCAAGATCCAGACACCTACGAGCAGTACTTC.

This clone was detected only a few times. This chain joins TRBV5-1 and TRBJ1-5, with unresolved D. V gave up 4 bases and J gave up 1 base, with 15 bases separating them. The CDR3 sequence is 16 residues long. From germline, CDR1 is SGHRS and CDR2 YFSETQ. In nucleotides, the CDR3 is TGCGCCAGCAGCCTCTGGAGTTCAATAAGCAATCAGCCCCAGCATTTT. It codes for CASSLWSSISNQPQHF.

The chain employs TRBV5-1 and TRBJ2-3; no clear D. Deletions cut 0 bases from V and 8 bases from J, with 10 bases between. This CDR3 contains 13 residues. CDR1 and CDR2 from the germline V gene are SGHRS and YFSETQ. The CDR3 here is CASSLAGSVTQYF. Here the CDR3 DNA reads TGCGCCAGCAGCTTGGCCGGGTCAGTTACGCAGTATTTT. Full variable domain (rest looked up from reference TRBV5-1 and TRBJ2-3): KAGVTQTPRYLIKTRGQQVTLSCSPISGHRSVSWYQQTPGQGLQFLFEYFSETQRNKGNFPGRFSGRQFSNSRSEMNVSTLELGDSALYLCASSLAGSVTQYFGPGTRLTVL.

The genes are TRBV2 and TRBJ1-5; D is unresolved. Germline V CDR1 and CDR2: SNHLY, FYNNEI. Trimming removed 2 bases at V and 7 bases at J, with 18 bases between. This CDR3 has 16 residues. The DNA of the CDR3 is TGTGCCAGCAGTGAATGGGGAGTAGGGCTAGGGCAGCCCCAGCATTTT. Translated: CASSEWGVGLGQPQHF.

Notes on this clone: Its ends do not fully match the called genes, so a read error is possible. The chain couples TRBV9 to TRBJ2-3; 8 bases match TRBD2. Germline CDR1 reads SGDLS; CDR2 reads YYNGEE. The CDR3 has 11 residues. CDR3 DNA sequence: TGTGCCAGCAGCGAAGCGGGAGTGATGGATTTT. This encodes CASSEAGVMDF.

The chain links TRBV5-5 to TRBJ2-1, with a possible D match to TRBD1 (6 bases). Germline CDR1 reads SGHKS; CDR2 reads YYEKEE (reference sequence). The CDR3 spans 15 residues. Between the trimmed V and J ends, which lost 6 bases and 12 bases, there was a span of 25 bases. CDR3 residues: CASTLQGTVGLGQFF. CDR3 coding DNA: TGTGCCAGCACCCTACAGGGAACAGTTGGATTAGGGCAGTTCTTC.

In DNA, the CDR3 is TGTGCCAGCATTCAAGCTAGCTCCTATAATTCACCCCTCCACTTT. This translates into CASIQASSYNSPLHF. The chain uses TRBV7-9 and TRBJ1-6; the D is unclear. The CDR3 is 15 amino acids. Germline assignment: CDR1 SEHNR and CDR2 FQNEAQ (reference sequence). With 7 bases removed from V and 0 bases from J, the gap between germline ends came to 10 bases.

V and J are TRBV28 and TRBJ1-1; TRBD1 matches 9 bases. V was pared by 7 bases and J by 10 bases, with 4 bases of the junction left unmatched. The germline V gene encodes CDR1 MDHEN and CDR2 SYDVKM. The CDR3 contains 11 residues. The CDR3: CASIGQGRAFF. The CDR3 DNA reads TGTGCCAGCATCGGACAGGGGCGAGCTTTCTTT.

The gene calls are TRBV7-3 and TRBJ1-2, with D tentatively TRBD1 (6 bases). Per germline, CDR1 SGHTA and CDR2 FQGTGA. The CDR3 has 15 amino acids. The V gene lost 8 bases and the J gene lost 6 bases, with 22 bases spanning the gap. The DNA for the CDR3 is TGTGCCAGCCAGCCGAAACCTGGACAGCGGAATGGCTACACCTTC. Translating gives CASQPKPGQRNGYTF.

The chain employs TRBV7-8 and TRBJ2-1; D gene uncertain. Trimming pared 1 base from V and 4 bases from J, leaving 5 bases between. Germline V lookup: CDR1 SGHVS, CDR2 FQNEAQ. CDR3 size: 13 residues. The CDR3 here is CASSLVLYNEQFF. DNA for the CDR3: TGTGCCAGCAGCTTAGTTCTATACAATGAGCAGTTCTTC.

This chain uses TRBV27 with TRBJ2-7; D is ambiguous. Per the germline V gene, CDR1 is MNHEY and CDR2 is SMNVEV (reference sequence). This CDR3 spans 14 amino acids. The V end was cut by 3 bases, the J end by 0 bases, with 9 bases between. The CDR3 loop reads CASSFDRSSYEQYF. In nucleotides, the CDR3 is TGTGCCAGCAGTTTCGATAGGAGCTCCTACGAGCAGTACTTC.

V usage is TRBV7-2 and J usage is TRBJ1-1, with 7 nucleotides matching TRBD1. CDR3 size: 15 residues. V gave up 3 bases and J gave up 0 bases; unmatched junction bases: 4. Germline CDR1 and CDR2: SGHTA and FQGNSA. The CDR3 spells CASSLGTDLNTEAFF. The CDR3 DNA is TGTGCCAGCAGCTTGGGGACAGATTTGAACACTGAAGCTTTCTTT. The variable domain in full, with the rest retrieved from reference TRBV7-2 and TRBJ1-1, is GAGVSQSPSNKVTEKGKDVELRCDPISGHTALYWYRQSLGQGLEFLIYFQGNSAPDKSGLPSDRFSAERTGGSVSTLTIQRTQQEDSAVYLCASSLGTDLNTEAFFGQGTRLTVV.